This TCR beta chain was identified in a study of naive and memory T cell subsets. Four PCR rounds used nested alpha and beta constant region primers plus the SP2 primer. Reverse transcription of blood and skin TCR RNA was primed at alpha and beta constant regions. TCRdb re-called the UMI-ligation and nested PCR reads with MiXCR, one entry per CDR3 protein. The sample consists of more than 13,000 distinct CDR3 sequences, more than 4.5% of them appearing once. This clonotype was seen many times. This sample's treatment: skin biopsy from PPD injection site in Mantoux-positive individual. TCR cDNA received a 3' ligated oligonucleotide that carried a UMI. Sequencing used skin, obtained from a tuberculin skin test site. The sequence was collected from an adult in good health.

The CDR3 sequence: CASSLRGAGKETQYF. Here the CDR3 DNA reads TGTGCCAGCAGCTTGCGGGGGGCGGGGAAAGAGACCCAGTACTTC. The genes are TRBV5-4 and TRBJ2-5, with D tentatively TRBD2 (7 bases). Germline V lookup: CDR1 SGHNT, CDR2 YYREEE (reference sequence). The CDR3 runs to 15 residues. Trimming took off 1 base at V and 3 bases at J, with 13 bases between the two ends.